Below, 8 T cell receptor beta chains from the same sample are listed, as sequenced in a study of CD8 T cells in Susac syndrome. A quantity of about 0.45 to 1 ug RNA underwent reverse transcription using random hexamers. MiXCR, run by TCRdb on the immunoSEQ multiplex PCR reads, gives a single entry per CDR3 protein. The table shows some 260,000 distinct CDR3 sequences, with 70% to 90% occurring only once. The specimen was CD8+ T cells from PBMCs. These receptors all stem from a human donor with multiple sclerosis.

The J gene is TRBJ2-1, the V gene TRBV9; TRBD1 matches at 9 bases. CDR3 length: 13 residues. V shed 5 bases, J shed 10 bases, and the junction held 7 bases outside the gene matches. The germline V gene has CDR1 SGDLS and CDR2 YYNGEE. As DNA, the CDR3 is TGTGCCAGCAGAGCTACAGGGGGCTGGGAGCAGTTCTTC. Translated, it gives CASRATGGWEQFF.

J is TRBJ1-1 and V is TRBV5-1, with D perhaps TRBD1 (5 bases). The CDR3 totals 15 residues. Germline V gene sequence: CDR1 SGHRS, CDR2 YFSETQ. V was shortened by 5 bases and J by 1 base, with 15 bases between the two germline ends. CDR3 in DNA: TGCGCCAGCAGGGAGAGGGGTACAGAGAACACTGAAGCTTTCTTT. Amino acid sequence: CASRERGTENTEAFF.

V and J are TRBV10-3 and TRBJ1-5; a weak D match, TRBD1 (6 bases). Germline CDR1 is ENHRY and CDR2 is SYGVKD. Trimming cost V 4 bases and J 4 bases, with 20 bases left between them. This CDR3 has 17 residues. CDR3 in amino acids: CAISAGVDRLWNQPQHF. The CDR3 DNA sequence: TGTGCCATCAGTGCGGGGGTCGACAGGTTGTGGAATCAGCCCCAGCATTTT.

This clonotype was recorded only once. The chain has TRBV7-9 and TRBJ1-2; a weak D match, TRBD1 (5 bases). Germline CDR1 reads SEHNR; CDR2 reads FQNEAQ (reference sequence). Deletions cut 5 bases from V and 2 bases from J, with 21 bases between. The CDR3 loop spans 17 amino acids. CDR3 coding DNA: TGTGCCAGCAGCGGCCGGGACTCGATGTATAGAAACTATGGCTACACCTTC. Protein sequence: CASSGRDSMYRNYGYTF.

This chain links TRBV5-5 with TRBJ2-5; D not certain. Trimming removed 1 base from V and 5 bases from J, with 12 bases in between. Germline values: CDR1 SGHKS, CDR2 YYEKEE (reference sequence). This CDR3 is 14 amino acids long. In nucleotides, the CDR3 is TGTGCCAGCAGCTTGTATCATGGGGATGAGACCCAGTACTTC. It translates to CASSLYHGDETQYF.

The V call is TRBV5-1, the J call TRBJ1-2; the D is unclear. The V gene's germline CDR1 is SGHRS and CDR2 YFSETQ. The CDR3 is 13 amino acids. The V end was cut by 1 base, the J end by 1 base, with 5 bases between. CDR3 sequence: CASSLRINYGYTF. CDR3 coding DNA: TGCGCCAGCAGCTTGAGAATTAACTATGGCTACACCTTC.

The V call is TRBV14, the J call TRBJ2-1, with 14 bases lining up with TRBD2. CDR1 and CDR2 from the germline V gene are SGHDN and FVKESK. The CDR3 totals 16 residues. V was pared by 4 bases and J by 9 bases, with 8 bases of the junction left unmatched. The CDR3 loop reads CASSPLGTSGSGEQFF. CDR3 nucleotides: TGTGCCAGCAGCCCTCTAGGGACTAGCGGGAGCGGTGAGCAGTTCTTC. The full variable domain, in which reference TRBV14 and TRBJ2-1 provide the parts outside the CDR3, is EAGVTQFPSHSVIEKGQTVTLRCDPISGHDNLYWYRRVMGKEIKFLLHFVKESKQDESGMPNNRFLAERTGGTYSTLKVQPAELEDSGVYFCASSPLGTSGSGEQFFGPGTRLTVL.

This clonotype has just one count. This sequence joins TRBV14 and TRBJ1-6, with TRBD1 identical over 7 bases. This CDR3 contains 15 residues. Germline V gene lookup returns CDR1 SGHDN and CDR2 FVKESK. V shed 5 bases, J shed 7 bases, and the junction held 8 bases outside the gene matches. CDR3 protein: CASSFRQGLNSPLHF. As DNA, the CDR3 is TGTGCCAGCAGCTTCAGACAGGGCCTAAATTCACCCCTCCACTTT.